A single sample gave rise to the 2 T cell receptor beta chains below, sequenced in a study of T cells in Graves' hyperthyroidism and ophthalmopathy. The investigators amplified TCR beta CDR3 regions from RNA transcripts. A first-round RT-PCR of the TCR CDR3 used the HTBI primer set. MiXCR, applied by TCRdb to the multiplex PCR reads, yields one record per CDR3 protein. The sample yields approximately 420,000 distinct CDR3 sequences, roughly an eighth seen once. The material sequenced was blood. These receptors were taken from a woman younger than 30 with Graves' hyperthyroidism.

At least ten counts were recorded for this clonotype. J is TRBJ2-3 and V is TRBV28; 11 nucleotides agree with TRBD2. The CDR3 spans 17 residues. The V gene end was trimmed by 3 bases and the J gene end by 3 bases; junction bases not matched to a gene: 8. Germline V lookup: CDR1 MDHEN, CDR2 SYDVKM. CDR3 sequence (DNA): TGTGCCAGCAGTTTCCACGGGAGACTAGCGGGGACAGATACGCAGTATTTT. Amino acid sequence: CASSFHGRLAGTDTQYF. The variable domain in full, completed from reference TRBV28 and TRBJ2-3, reads DVKVTQSSRYLVKRTGEKVFLECVQDMDHENMFWYRQDPGLGLRLIYFSYDVKMKEKGDIPEGYSVSREKKERFSLILESASTNQTSMYLCASSFHGRLAGTDTQYFGPGTRLTVL.

This clonotype was seen many times. This chain connects TRBV6-1 to TRBJ2-1; 7 nucleotides agree with TRBD1. The CDR3 has 17 amino acids. With V trimmed by 5 bases and J by 2 bases, 12 bases remained unmatched. CDR1 MNHNS and CDR2 SASEGT come from the germline V gene. The CDR3 is CASSYPGTDSPYNEQFF. For the CDR3, the DNA is TGTGCCAGCAGTTACCCCGGGACAGATAGCCCCTACAATGAGCAGTTCTTC.